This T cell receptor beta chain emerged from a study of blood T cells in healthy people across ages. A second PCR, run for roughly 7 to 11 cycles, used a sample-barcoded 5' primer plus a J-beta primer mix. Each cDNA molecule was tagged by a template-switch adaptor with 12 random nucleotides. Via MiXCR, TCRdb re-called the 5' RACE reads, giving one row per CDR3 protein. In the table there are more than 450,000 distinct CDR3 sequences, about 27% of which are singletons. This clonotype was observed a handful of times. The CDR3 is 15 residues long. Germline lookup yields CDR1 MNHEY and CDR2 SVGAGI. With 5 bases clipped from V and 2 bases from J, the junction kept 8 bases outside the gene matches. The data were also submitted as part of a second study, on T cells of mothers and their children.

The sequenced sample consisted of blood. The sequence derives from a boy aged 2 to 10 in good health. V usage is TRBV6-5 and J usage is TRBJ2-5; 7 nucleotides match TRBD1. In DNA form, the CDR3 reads TGTGCCAGCAGTCCTAGAGACAGGGAACAAGAGACCCAGTACTTC. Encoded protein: CASSPRDREQETQYF.